These 9 T cell receptor beta chains were all obtained from the same sample, sequenced in a study of T cell changes during pregnancy in multiple sclerosis. Sequencing used immunoSEQ multiplex PCR; TCRdb keeps in-frame clones, though not all of them. The sample consists of roughly 48,000 clones, over 80% of them appearing once. The material was CD4+ T cells from peripheral blood mononuclear cells, obtained in the second trimester of pregnancy. The receptors here all came from a female donor in good health, enrolled as a control in a pregnancy study.

CDR3 in amino acids: CASTATGVKQPQHF. CDR3 coding DNA: TGTGCCAGCACCGCTACAGGGGTAAAGCAGCCCCAGCATTTT. The chain couples TRBV28 to TRBJ1-5; 7 positions agree with TRBD1. The CDR3 spans 14 residues. Germline CDR1 MDHEN, CDR2 SYDVKM. Trimming removed 7 bases from V and 7 bases from J; junction bases left unmatched: 10. Based on the CDR3 plus reference TRBV28 and TRBJ1-5, the full variable domain is DVKVTQSSRYLVKRTGEKVFLECVQDMDHENMFWYRQDPGLGLRLIYFSYDVKMKEKGDIPEGYSVSREKKERFSLILESASTNQTSMYLCASTATGVKQPQHFGDGTRLSIL.

The V and J genes are TRBV6-1 and TRBJ2-5; 12 positions match TRBD2. The CDR3 spans 14 residues. In germline, CDR1 is MNHNS, CDR2 SASEGT. The ends lost 7 bases at V and 5 bases at J; junction bases unmatched: 5. In DNA form, the CDR3 reads TGTGCCAGCAATCTAGCGGGGGGGCGGGAGACCCAGTACTTC. Protein sequence: CASNLAGGRETQYF.

V usage is TRBV11-3 and J usage is TRBJ2-7; D perhaps matches TRBD2 (5 bases). Trimming pared 1 base from V and 6 bases from J, leaving 16 bases between. The CDR3 is made up of 15 amino acids. Germline CDR1 is SGHNT and CDR2 is YENEEA. In DNA, the CDR3 is TGTGCCAGCAGCTTAGGTGGAGGACGAAAATTCGAGCAGTACTTC. It specifies CASSLGGGRKFEQYF.

The rearrangement links TRBV5-6 to TRBJ1-2; D uncertain. Germline V CDR1 and CDR2: SGHDT, YYEEEE. The CDR3 runs to 16 residues. Trimming took 0 bases from V and 0 from J, leaving 12 bases between them. The CDR3, as DNA: TGTGCCAGCAGCTTGGGGCCCCCAGAAGCTAACTATGGCTACACCTTC. It codes for CASSLGPPEANYGYTF. The variable domain in full, with the rest retrieved from reference TRBV5-6 and TRBJ1-2, is DAGVTQSPTHLIKTRGQQVTLRCSPKSGHDTVSWYQQALGQGPQFIFQYYEEEERQRGNFPDRFSGHQFPNYSSELNVNALLLGDSALYLCASSLGPPEANYGYTFGSGTRLTVV.

This chain connects TRBV4-3 to TRBJ2-4, with 9 bases aligning to TRBD2. V trimming: 4 bases; J trimming: 0 bases; junction bases outside the gene matches: 7. Germline-derived CDR1 and CDR2 are LGHNA and YSLEER. The CDR3 is 17 amino acids. DNA of the CDR3: TGCGCCAGCAGCCCGACACTAGCGGGCCTAGCCAAAAACATTCAGTACTTC. Its protein is CASSPTLAGLAKNIQYF.

The chain has TRBV5-1 and TRBJ1-2; 9 nucleotides align to TRBD1. This CDR3 is built from 16 residues. After removal of 4 bases from V and 9 bases from J, the junction contained 16 bases not matched to a gene. Germline V CDR1 and CDR2: SGHRS, YFSETQ. In DNA form, the CDR3 reads TGCGCCAGCAGCACCGGGACAGGGTCCATGCAGCAGAGCTACACCTTC. It specifies CASSTGTGSMQQSYTF. The whole variable domain, filled in from reference TRBV5-1 and TRBJ1-2, reads KAGVTQTPRYLIKTRGQQVTLSCSPISGHRSVSWYQQTPGQGLQFLFEYFSETQRNKGNFPGRFSGRQFSNSRSEMNVSTLELGDSALYLCASSTGTGSMQQSYTFGSGTRLTVV.

This clone was detected once. The rearrangement uses TRBV28 and TRBJ2-3; 8 bases line up with TRBD1. The length of the CDR3 is 16 residues. Germline CDR1 MDHEN, CDR2 SYDVKM. V lost 4 bases to trimming and J lost 4 bases; unmatched junction nucleotides: 10. In DNA form, the CDR3 reads TGTGCCAGCAGTTCCGTTGACAGGGGATGGGCAGATACGCAGTATTTT. Amino acids: CASSSVDRGWADTQYF.

The chain uses TRBV6-5 and TRBJ2-1; 13 bases align to TRBD2. CDR1 is MNHEY, CDR2 SVGAGI, per germline. CDR3 size: 15 residues. The J segment lost 8 bases and the V segment lost 4 bases, leaving 5 bases of the junction unmatched. CDR3 coding DNA: TGTGCCAGCAGTTTTCGCGGACTAGCGGGAGATGAGCAGTTCTTC. This encodes CASSFRGLAGDEQFF.

V and J are TRBV10-1 and TRBJ2-2; D might be TRBD1 (6 bases). The CDR3 runs to 14 residues. V was pared by 8 bases and J by 1 base, with 11 bases between. Germline values: CDR1 WNHNN, CDR2 SYGVQD (reference sequence). This chain's CDR3 is CASGDRLNTGELFF. CDR3 bases: TGCGCCAGCGGAGACAGGCTGAACACCGGGGAGCTGTTTTTT.